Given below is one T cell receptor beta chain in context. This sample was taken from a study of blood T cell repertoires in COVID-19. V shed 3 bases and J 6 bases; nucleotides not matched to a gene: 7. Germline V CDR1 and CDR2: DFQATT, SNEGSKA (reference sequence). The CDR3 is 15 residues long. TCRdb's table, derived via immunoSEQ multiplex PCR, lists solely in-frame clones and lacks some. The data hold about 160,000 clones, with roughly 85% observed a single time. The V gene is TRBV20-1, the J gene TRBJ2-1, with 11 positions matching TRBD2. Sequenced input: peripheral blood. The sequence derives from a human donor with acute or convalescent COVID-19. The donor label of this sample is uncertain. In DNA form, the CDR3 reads TGCAGTGCTAGTTCGGTTAGCGGGGGGGGCAATGAGCAGTTCTTC. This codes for CSASSVSGGGNEQFF.